The 20 T cell receptor beta chains reported below all come from one sample, sequenced in a study of T cell repertoires in cytomegalovirus infection (dated 2019 in TCRdb). Antigen specificity for these receptors is unknown. Data came from an Illumina HiSeq 1500. The public sequencing data were trimmed at Q25 with fastp and processed into clonotypes with MiXCR by TCRdb, which kept only in-frame beta chains. Each entry merges the rows of one CDR3 protein and shows their most common DNA and genes. This sample has about 8,000 distinct CDR3 sequences in its table, and roughly 53% of those were observed once. Of the sample, 73% falls within the top ten clones. Source material: PBMCs, sequenced either directly or after in vitro stimulation (not recorded which). These receptors came from a human donor in good health (CMV status not recorded). Some clones in this sample may be carry-over from other donors' samples.

V usage is TRBV7-9 and J usage is TRBJ2-5; a weak D match, TRBD2 (5 bases). In germline, CDR1 is SEHNR, CDR2 FQNEAQ (reference sequence). The CDR3 loop spans 14 amino acids. Trimming stripped 3 bases from V and 5 bases from J, with 13 bases between. CDR3 sequence reads: CASSFRGPGETQYF. CDR3 coding DNA: TGTGCCAGCAGCTTTCGGGGTCCGGGGGAGACCCAGTACTTC.

This chain links TRBV15 with TRBJ2-7, with 9 bases lining up with TRBD1. In germline, CDR1 is LNHNV, CDR2 YYDKDF (reference sequence). This CDR3 comprises 13 residues. V was clipped by 7 bases and J by 0 bases; unmatched bases: 1. The CDR3 reads CATKDRGSYEQYF. The DNA for the CDR3 is TGTGCCACCAAGGACAGGGGCTCCTACGAGCAGTACTTC.

At least ten counts were recorded for this clonotype. One end of the junction does not line up with germline, which may come from a read error. The rearrangement links TRBV7-9 to TRBJ2-1; D remains ambiguous. Germline lookup yields CDR1 SEHNR and CDR2 FQNEAQ (reference sequence). The CDR3 is 16 amino acids. For the CDR3, the DNA is TGTGCAAGCAGCTTGTTGGGAATATCCACCTACAATGAGACGTTCTTC. Amino acids: CASSLLGISTYNETFF. Based on the CDR3 plus reference TRBV7-9 and TRBJ2-1, the full variable domain is DTGVSQNPRHKITKRGQNVTFRCDPISEHNRLYWYRQTLGQGPEFLTYFQNEAQLEKSRLLSDRFSAERPKGSFSTLEIQRTEQGDSAMYLCASSLLGISTYNETFFGPGTRLTVL.

Worth noting for this clonotype: The conserved phenylalanine or tryptophan normally closing the CDR3 is absent here, so this likely arose from a read error. The V gene is TRBV6-5, the J gene TRBJ1-5; 8 bases line up with TRBD1. Germline CDR1 is MNHEY and CDR2 is SVGAGI. The length of the CDR3 is 15 residues. V shed 10 bases, J shed 7 bases, and the junction held 15 bases outside the gene matches. The CDR3 nucleotides are TGTGCCACAGGCATCCGACAGGGGACCAAGCAGCCCCAGCATTTG. Translated: CATGIRQGTKQPQHL.

With regard to this clonotype: One end of the junction does not line up with germline, which may come from a read error. The chain links TRBV10-3 to TRBJ1-5, with TRBD1 matching over 7 bases. The CDR3 consists of 20 residues. Germline assignment: CDR1 ENHRY and CDR2 SYGVKD. The CDR3 loop reads CAISESEQGRDETRNPPPHF. In DNA form, the CDR3 reads TGTGCCATCAGTGAGTCGGAACAGGGGAGGGACGAGACTCGCAATCCGCCCCCGCATTTT.

With respect to this clonotype: The junction departs from the called germline gene at one end, perhaps through a read error. The chain combines TRBV7-9 with TRBJ2-1, with 7 bases matching TRBD2. The CDR3 contains 16 residues. Germline V gene lookup returns CDR1 SEHNR and CDR2 FQNEAQ (reference sequence). This CDR3 is CALSFLGLSTYNEQFF. The CDR3 DNA follows: TGTGCCCTCAGCTTTTTGGGACTATCCACCTACAATGAGCAGTTTTTC. Variable domain in full (rest from reference TRBV7-9 and TRBJ2-1): DTGVSQNPRHKITKRGQNVTFRCDPISEHNRLYWYRQTLGQGPEFLTYFQNEAQLEKSRLLSDRFSAERPKGSFSTLEIQRTEQGDSAMYLCALSFLGLSTYNEQFFGPGTRLTVL.

This sequence joins TRBV9 and TRBJ2-5; no definite D call. CDR3 length: 13 residues. With 4 bases removed from V and 5 bases from J, the gap between germline ends came to 12 bases. Germline loops: CDR1 SGDLS, CDR2 YYNGEE. CDR3 nucleotides: TGTGCCAGCAGCTTACAAATTGGGGAGACCCAGTACTTC. As protein: CASSLQIGETQYF. The whole variable domain, remainder taken from reference TRBV9 and TRBJ2-5, is DSGVTQTPKHLITATGQRVTLRCSPRSGDLSVYWYQQSLDQGLQFLIQYYNGEERAKGNILERFSAQQFPDLHSELNLSSLELGDSALYFCASSLQIGETQYFGPGTRLLVL.

This sequence joins TRBV12-3 or TRBV12-4 and TRBJ1-1; D is unresolved. Trimming took off 3 bases at V and 0 bases at J, with 8 bases between the two ends. The CDR3 has 14 residues. The CDR3 reads CASSFGTLNTEAFF. CDR3 sequence (DNA): TGTGCCAGCAGTTTCGGCACCCTGAACACTGAAGCTTTCTTT.

This clonotype was seen ten or more times. The CDR3 reads CASRSGTADTQYF. The CDR3 region has the DNA TGTGCCAGCAGGTCCGGGACAGCAGATACGCAGTATTTT. The chain is built from TRBV28 and TRBJ2-3; 7 positions match TRBD1. Germline CDR1 reads MDHEN; CDR2 reads SYDVKM. V was clipped by 6 bases and J by 4 bases; unmatched bases: 4. There are 13 residues in the CDR3.

The chain combines TRBV7-6 with TRBJ2-1; no clear D gene. With 5 bases removed from V and 15 bases from J, the gap between germline ends came to 29 bases. This CDR3 has 16 residues. Germline CDR1 reads SGHVS; CDR2 reads FNYEAQ. CDR3 residues: CASSRLGISTYNDPFF. In nucleotides, the CDR3 is TGTGCCAGCAGCAGGTTGGGAATATCCACATACAATGATCCGTTCTTC.

A few counts support this clonotype. The chain has TRBV28 and TRBJ2-7; TRBD2 matches at 7 bases. The V gene's germline CDR1 is MDHEN and CDR2 SYDVKM. This CDR3 region has 16 residues. The J segment lost 0 bases and the V segment lost 1 base, leaving 6 bases of the junction unmatched. The CDR3 sequence is CASSLLWAGVSYEQYF. In DNA form, the CDR3 reads TGTGCCAGCAGTTTATTATGGGCGGGAGTCTCCTACGAGCAGTACTTC.

V usage is TRBV7-9 and J usage is TRBJ2-7, with D perhaps TRBD1 (6 bases). Per germline, CDR1 SEHNR and CDR2 FQNEAQ (reference sequence). The ends were cut back, 4 bases at V and 1 base at J, with 17 bases in the middle. The CDR3 runs to 16 residues. The CDR3 sequence: CASSSVDGDTSYEQYF. The CDR3 DNA follows: TGTGCCAGCAGCTCAGTCGATGGGGACACTTCCTACGAGCAGTACTTC.

About this clonotype: This CDR3 fails to terminate in the conserved phenylalanine or tryptophan, so it likely reflects a read error. Because the CDR3's place on the DNA is in doubt, the DNA is left out and the CDR3 is given as listed by TCRdb. The chain is built from TRBV7-9 and TRBJ2-1. Per germline, CDR1 SEHNR and CDR2 FQNEAQ (reference sequence). The CDR3 region is 16 residues in length, termini included. The CDR3 spells CASSLIGVSSYNETFG.

In regard to this clonotype: The junction does not match germline at one end; this may be a read error. This chain joins TRBV7-9 and TRBJ2-1; D gene ambiguous. This CDR3 has 16 amino acids. Germline CDR1 reads SEHNR; CDR2 reads FQNEAQ (reference sequence). Written as DNA, the CDR3 is TGTGCAAGCAGCGTACGCGGCGAGAGCTCCTACAATGAGCCGTTCTTC. This translates into CASSVRGESSYNEPFF.

This clonotype came up many times. The chain combines TRBV9 with TRBJ1-3; D is unresolved. The CDR3 totals 13 residues. From germline, CDR1 is SGDLS and CDR2 YYNGEE. V was clipped by 4 bases and J by 4 bases, with 9 bases between them. For the CDR3, the DNA is TGTGCCAGCAGCTTCGAAGGGGGAAACACCATATATTTT. It translates to CASSFEGGNTIYF.

The rearrangement joins TRBV5-1 to TRBJ2-5; 7 nucleotides line up with TRBD1. V shed 0 bases, J shed 5 bases, and the junction held 10 bases outside the gene matches. This CDR3 comprises 16 residues. Germline V gene sequence: CDR1 SGHRS, CDR2 YFSETQ. DNA for the CDR3: TGCGCCAGCAGCTTGGTTTATGACAGGGCCCACGAGACCCAGTACTTC. Its protein is CASSLVYDRAHETQYF.

The rearrangement joins TRBV28 to TRBJ2-7; weak D call: TRBD1 (6 bases). Germline lookup yields CDR1 MDHEN and CDR2 SYDVKM. The CDR3 totals 12 residues. The V gene lost 4 bases and the J gene lost 6 bases, with 10 bases spanning the gap. The CDR3 spells CASSSQGTEQYV. The CDR3, as DNA: TGTGCCAGCAGTTCGCAGGGGACCGAGCAGTACGTC.

Notes on this clonotype: The final CDR3 position lacks the conserved phenylalanine or tryptophan, pointing to a likely read error. The limits of the CDR3 on the DNA are not certain, so only TCRdb's listed CDR3 is given. J is TRBJ1-6 and V is TRBV27; the listed D gene, TRBD1, was not tested against the DNA. CDR1 and CDR2 from the germline V gene are MNHEY and SMNVEV (reference sequence). 14 amino acids form the CDR3, both terminal residues included. CDR3 amino acids: CASSTGTHNSPLPL.

V usage is TRBV6-5 and J usage is TRBJ1-5; perhaps TRBD1 as D (5 bases). CDR3 size: 15 residues. The germline gives CDR1 MNHEY, CDR2 SVGAGI. CDR3: CSPGLREGTNQPQHF. The CDR3 DNA sequence: TGTTCACCAGGCCTCCGCGAGGGGACCAATCAGCCCCAGCATTTT.

Of note for this clonotype: Since no conserved phenylalanine or tryptophan closes the CDR3, a read error is the likely cause. The chain links TRBV7-9 to TRBJ2-7; tentative D call: TRBD1 (6 bases). The CDR3 loop spans 15 amino acids. The germline V gene encodes CDR1 SEHNR and CDR2 FQNEAQ (reference sequence). Trimming took 8 bases from V and 3 from J, leaving 20 bases between them. This CDR3 reads CASHSRDIGFYEQYL. CDR3 bases: TGTGCCAGCCACTCCCGGGACATCGGTTTCTACGAGCAGTACTTA.